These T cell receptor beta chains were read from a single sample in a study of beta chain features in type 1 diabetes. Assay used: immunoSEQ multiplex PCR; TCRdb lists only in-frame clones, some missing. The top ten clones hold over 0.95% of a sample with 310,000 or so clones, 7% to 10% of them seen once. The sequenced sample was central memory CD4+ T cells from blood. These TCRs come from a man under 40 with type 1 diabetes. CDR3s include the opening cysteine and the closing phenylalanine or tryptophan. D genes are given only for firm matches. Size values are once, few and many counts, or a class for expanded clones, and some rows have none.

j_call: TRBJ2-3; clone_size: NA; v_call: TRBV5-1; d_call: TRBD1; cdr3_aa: CASSAGQGMDTQYF; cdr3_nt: TGCGCCAGCAGCGCAGGACAGGGGATGGATACGCAGTATTTT
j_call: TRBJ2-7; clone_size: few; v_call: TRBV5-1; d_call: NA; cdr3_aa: CASSLGFGASYEQYF; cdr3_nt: TGCGCCAGCAGCTTGGGATTTGGGGCCTCCTACGAGCAGTACTTC
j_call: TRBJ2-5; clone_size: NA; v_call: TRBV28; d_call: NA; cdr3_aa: CASSYRTEQETQYF; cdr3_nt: TGTGCCAGCAGTTACCGGACAGAGCAAGAGACCCAGTACTTC
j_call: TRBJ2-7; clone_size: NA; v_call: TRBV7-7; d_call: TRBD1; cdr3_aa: CASSSGTDYEQYF; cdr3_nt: TGTGCCAGCAGCTCCGGGACAGACTACGAGCAGTACTTC
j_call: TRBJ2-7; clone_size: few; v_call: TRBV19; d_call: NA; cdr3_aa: CASSIGGEQYF; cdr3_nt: TGTGCCAGTAGTATTGGGGGCGAGCAGTACTTC
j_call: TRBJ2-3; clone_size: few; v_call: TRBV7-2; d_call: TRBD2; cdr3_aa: CASSSEAGGSTDTQYF; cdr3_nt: TGTGCCAGCAGCTCCGAAGCGGGGGGCAGCACAGATACGCAGTATTTT
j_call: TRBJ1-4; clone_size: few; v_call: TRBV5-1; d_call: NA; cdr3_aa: CASSPAGGTINSTNEKLFF; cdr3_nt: TGCGCCAGCAGCCCTGCTGGGGGTACGATTAATTCAACTAATGAAAAACTGTTTTTT
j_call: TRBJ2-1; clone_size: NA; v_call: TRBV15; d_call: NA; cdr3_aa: CATTQGLDNEQFF; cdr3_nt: TGTGCCACCACCCAGGGACTCGACAATGAGCAGTTCTTC
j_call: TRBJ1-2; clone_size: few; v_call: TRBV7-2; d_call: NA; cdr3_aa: CATRQIWGASQGYTF; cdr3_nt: TGTGCCACCAGGCAAATTTGGGGCGCCTCTCAGGGCTACACCTTC
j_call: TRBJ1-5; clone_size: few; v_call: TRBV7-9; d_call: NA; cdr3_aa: CASGQPREPQHF; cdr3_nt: TGTGCCAGCGGCCAACCCCGGGAGCCCCAGCATTTT
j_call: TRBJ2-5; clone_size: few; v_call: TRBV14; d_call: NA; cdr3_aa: CASSQGFQETQYF; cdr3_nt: TGTGCCAGCAGCCAAGGCTTTCAAGAGACCCAGTACTTC
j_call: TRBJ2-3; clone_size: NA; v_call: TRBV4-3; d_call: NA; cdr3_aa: CASSQDGGGAGDTQYF; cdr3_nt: TGCGCCAGCAGCCAAGATGGAGGGGGGGCCGGAGATACGCAGTATTTT
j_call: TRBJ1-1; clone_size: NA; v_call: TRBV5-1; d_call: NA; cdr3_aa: CASSSGKQGTEAFF; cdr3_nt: TGCGCCAGCAGCTCCGGGAAACAGGGCACTGAAGCTTTCTTT
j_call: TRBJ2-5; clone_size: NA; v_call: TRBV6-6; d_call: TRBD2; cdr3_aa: CASSEGLAAKETQYF; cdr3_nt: TGTGCCAGCAGCGAAGGACTAGCGGCGAAAGAGACCCAGTACTTC
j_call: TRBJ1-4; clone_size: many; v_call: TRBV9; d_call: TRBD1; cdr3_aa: CASSRGGQDYEKLFF; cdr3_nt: TGTGCCAGCTCCAGGGGTGGACAGGACTATGAAAAACTGTTTTTT
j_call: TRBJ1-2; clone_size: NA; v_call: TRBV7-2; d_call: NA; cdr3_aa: CASSLAVVALNYGYTF; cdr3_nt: TGTGCCAGCAGCTTAGCCGTGGTGGCCCTTAACTATGGCTACACCTTC
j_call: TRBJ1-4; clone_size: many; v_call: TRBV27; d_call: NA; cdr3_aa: CASSSGTGLFF; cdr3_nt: TGTGCCAGCAGTTCCGGGACGGGGCTGTTTTTT
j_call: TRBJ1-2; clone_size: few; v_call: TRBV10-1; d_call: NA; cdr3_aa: CASSEYRDYGYTF; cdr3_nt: TGCGCCAGCAGTGAGTACAGAGACTATGGCTACACCTTC
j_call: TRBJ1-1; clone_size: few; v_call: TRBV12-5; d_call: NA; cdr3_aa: CASGLVRDEAFF; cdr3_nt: TGTGCTAGTGGTTTGGTACGCGATGAAGCTTTCTTT
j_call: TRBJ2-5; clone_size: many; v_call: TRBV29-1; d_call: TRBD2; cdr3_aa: CSVVLAGTGTQYF; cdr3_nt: TGCAGCGTTGTACTAGCGGGAACGGGGACCCAGTACTTC
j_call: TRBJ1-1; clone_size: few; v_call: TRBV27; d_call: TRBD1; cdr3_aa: CASRTGQVMNTEAFF; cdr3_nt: TGTGCCAGCAGAACGGGACAGGTTATGAACACTGAAGCTTTCTTT
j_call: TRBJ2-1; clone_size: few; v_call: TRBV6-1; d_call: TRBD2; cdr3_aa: CASSDGLAGWNEQFF; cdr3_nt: TGTGCCAGCAGTGACGGACTAGCGGGGTGGAATGAGCAGTTCTTC
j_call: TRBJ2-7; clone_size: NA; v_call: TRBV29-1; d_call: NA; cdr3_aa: CSVKTGEGEQYF; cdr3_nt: TGCAGCGTTAAAACAGGGGAGGGGGAGCAGTACTTC
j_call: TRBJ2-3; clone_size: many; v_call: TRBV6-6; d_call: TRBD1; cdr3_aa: CASSSRTGDTQYF; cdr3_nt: TGTGCCAGCAGTTCCCGGACAGGAGATACGCAGTATTTT
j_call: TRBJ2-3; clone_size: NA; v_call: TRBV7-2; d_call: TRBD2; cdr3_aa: CASSLVSAASGGLKDTQYF; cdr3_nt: TGTGCCAGCAGCTTAGTGTCGGCGGCTAGCGGGGGACTTAAGGATACGCAGTATTTT